This T cell receptor (beta chain) was recorded in a study of cytomegalovirus exposure and HLA in healthy donors. Study-wide results and caveats: A later analysis by the authors found several of the most significant clusters apparently linked to common viral pathogens. In an earlier analysis, productive rearrangement rates for most beta V segments clustered near 87% or 30%.

Concerning this clone: The antigen is not known.

PCR primers comprised 60 Vbeta and 13 Jbeta primers. TCRdb's copy holds only in-frame clones and misses some; the assay was immunoSEQ multiplex PCR. The profile covers 170,000 or so clones, with 75% to 90% appearing a single time and about 0.7% taken by the ten largest. Trimming stripped 5 bases from V and 6 bases from J, with 19 bases between. The length of the CDR3 is 15 residues. Germline CDR1 SGHTA, CDR2 FQGNSA. The sequence derives from a boy under 18 in good health and CMV-seronegative. The specimen sequenced was PBMCs. The chain couples TRBV7-2 to TRBJ2-5, with D possibly matching TRBD2 (6 bases). The CDR3 loop is CASSVTGGFVKTQYF. CDR3 sequence (DNA): TGTGCCAGCAGCGTTACCGGGGGATTCGTTAAGACCCAGTACTTC.